This T cell receptor (beta chain) emerged from a study of blood T cell repertoires in COVID-19. Study context: Material from acute and convalescent COVID-19 was sourced from the United States, Italy and Spain. Nucleic acid was either cDNA or gDNA, and it came from T cells, B-cell-depleted T cells, or PBMCs.

As processed by the authors: Amplifying reference gene primers gave estimates of nucleated cell counts. The protocol was immunoSEQ multiplex PCR, while the TCRdb copy is restricted to in-frame clones and leaves out a portion. From that table come the V and J calls and clone size; the DNA was used to work out D and trimming. The data contain about 130,000 clones, 70% to 90% of them singletons. The CDR3 is 14 amino acids. CDR1 and CDR2 from the germline V gene are MNHEY and SVGEGT. Trimming pared 6 bases from V and 4 bases from J, leaving 13 bases between. Sequenced: peripheral blood. The origin of this receptor is a woman between 50 and 59 years old with acute or convalescent COVID-19. V gene TRBV6-2 or TRBV6-3 combines with J gene TRBJ1-3; a possible D gene is TRBD1 (6 bases). CDR3 nucleotide sequence: TGTGCCAGCAGCCTCGGACAGAGAGGAAACACCATATATTTT. It translates to CASSLGQRGNTIYF.